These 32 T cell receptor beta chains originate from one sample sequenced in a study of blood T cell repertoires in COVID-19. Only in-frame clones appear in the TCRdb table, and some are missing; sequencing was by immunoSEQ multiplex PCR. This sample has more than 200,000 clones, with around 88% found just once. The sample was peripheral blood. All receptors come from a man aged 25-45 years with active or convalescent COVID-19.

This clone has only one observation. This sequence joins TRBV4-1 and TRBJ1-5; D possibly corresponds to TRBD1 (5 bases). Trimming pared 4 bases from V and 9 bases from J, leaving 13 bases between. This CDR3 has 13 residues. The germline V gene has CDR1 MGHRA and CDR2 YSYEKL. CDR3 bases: TGCGCCAGCAGCCCCCTGGCCGGGGGGCCCCAGCATTTT. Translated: CASSPLAGGPQHF.

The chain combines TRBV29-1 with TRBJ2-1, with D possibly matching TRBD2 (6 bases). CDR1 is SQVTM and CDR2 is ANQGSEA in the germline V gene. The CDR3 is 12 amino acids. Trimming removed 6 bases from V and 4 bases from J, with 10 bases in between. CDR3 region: CSVKEGYNEQFF. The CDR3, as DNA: TGCAGCGTGAAGGAGGGGTACAATGAGCAGTTCTTC.

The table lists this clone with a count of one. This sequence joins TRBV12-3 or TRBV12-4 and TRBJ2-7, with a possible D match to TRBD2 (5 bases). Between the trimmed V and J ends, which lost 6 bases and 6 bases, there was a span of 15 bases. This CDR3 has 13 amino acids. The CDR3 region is CASRPHTGSEQYF. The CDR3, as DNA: TGTGCCAGCAGACCTCATACGGGGTCCGAGCAGTACTTC.

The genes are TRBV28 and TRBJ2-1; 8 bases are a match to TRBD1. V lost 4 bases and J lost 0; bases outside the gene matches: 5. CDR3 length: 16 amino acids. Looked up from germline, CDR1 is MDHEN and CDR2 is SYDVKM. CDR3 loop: CASSSPTGGSYNEQFF. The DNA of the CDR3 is TGTGCCAGCAGTTCCCCCACAGGGGGCTCCTACAATGAGCAGTTCTTC.

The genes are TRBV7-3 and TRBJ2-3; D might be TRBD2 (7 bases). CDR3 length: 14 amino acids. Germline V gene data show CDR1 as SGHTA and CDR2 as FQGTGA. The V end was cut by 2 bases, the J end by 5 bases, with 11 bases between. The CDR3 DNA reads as TGTGCCAGCAGCTTAGGGGGGGCGCAAGATACGCAGTATTTT. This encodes CASSLGGAQDTQYF.

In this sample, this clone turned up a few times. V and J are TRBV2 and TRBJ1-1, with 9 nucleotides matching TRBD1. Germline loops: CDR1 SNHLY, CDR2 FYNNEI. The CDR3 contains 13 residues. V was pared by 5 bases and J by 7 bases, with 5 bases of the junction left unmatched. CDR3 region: CASSPQGAVEAFF. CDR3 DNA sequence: TGTGCCAGCAGTCCACAGGGGGCCGTTGAAGCTTTCTTT.

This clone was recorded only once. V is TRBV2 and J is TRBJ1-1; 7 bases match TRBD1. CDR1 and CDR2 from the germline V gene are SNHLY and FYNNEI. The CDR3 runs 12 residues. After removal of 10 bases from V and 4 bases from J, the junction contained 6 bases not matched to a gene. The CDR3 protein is CANRQGSTEAFF. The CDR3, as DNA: TGTGCCAACCGACAGGGCTCCACTGAAGCTTTCTTT. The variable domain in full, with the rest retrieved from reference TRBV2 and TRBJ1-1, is EPEVTQTPSHQVTQMGQEVILRCVPISNHLYFYWYRQILGQKVEFLVSFYNNEISEKSEIFDDQFSVERPDGSNFTLKIRSTKLEDSAMYFCANRQGSTEAFFGQGTRLTVV.

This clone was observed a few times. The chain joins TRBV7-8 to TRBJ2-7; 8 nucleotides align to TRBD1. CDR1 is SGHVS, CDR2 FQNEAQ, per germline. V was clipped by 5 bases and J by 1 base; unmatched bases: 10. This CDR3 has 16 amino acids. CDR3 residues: CASSPGMDRASYEQYF. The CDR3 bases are TGTGCCAGCAGCCCTGGGATGGACAGGGCATCCTACGAGCAGTACTTC.

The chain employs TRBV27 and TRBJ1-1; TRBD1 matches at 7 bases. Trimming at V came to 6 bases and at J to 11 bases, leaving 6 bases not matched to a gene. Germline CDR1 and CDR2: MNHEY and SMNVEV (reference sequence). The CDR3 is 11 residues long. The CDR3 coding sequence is TGTGCCAGCAGCCGACAGGGTCGCGCTTTCTTT. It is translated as CASSRQGRAFF.

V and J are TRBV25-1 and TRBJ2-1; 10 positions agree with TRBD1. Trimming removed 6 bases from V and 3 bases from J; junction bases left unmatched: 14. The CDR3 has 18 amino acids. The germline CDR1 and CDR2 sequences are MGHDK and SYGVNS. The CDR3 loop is CASRGAGQGRVDYNEQFF. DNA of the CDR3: TGTGCCAGCAGAGGCGCGGGACAGGGGAGAGTAGACTACAATGAGCAGTTCTTC. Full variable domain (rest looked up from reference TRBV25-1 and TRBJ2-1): EADIYQTPRYLVIGTGKKITLECSQTMGHDKMYWYQQDPGMELHLIHYSYGVNSTEKGDLSSESTVSRIRTEHFPLTLESARPSHTSQYLCASRGAGQGRVDYNEQFFGPGTRLTVL.

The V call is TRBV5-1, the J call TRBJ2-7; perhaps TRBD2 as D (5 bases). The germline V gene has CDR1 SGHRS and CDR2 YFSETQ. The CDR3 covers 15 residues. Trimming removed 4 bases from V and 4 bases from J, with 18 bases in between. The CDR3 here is CASSVTGVQAYEQYF. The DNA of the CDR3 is TGCGCCAGCAGCGTAACCGGGGTCCAGGCATACGAGCAGTACTTC. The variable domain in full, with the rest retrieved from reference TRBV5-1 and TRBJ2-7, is KAGVTQTPRYLIKTRGQQVTLSCSPISGHRSVSWYQQTPGQGLQFLFEYFSETQRNKGNFPGRFSGRQFSNSRSEMNVSTLELGDSALYLCASSVTGVQAYEQYFGPGTRLTVT.

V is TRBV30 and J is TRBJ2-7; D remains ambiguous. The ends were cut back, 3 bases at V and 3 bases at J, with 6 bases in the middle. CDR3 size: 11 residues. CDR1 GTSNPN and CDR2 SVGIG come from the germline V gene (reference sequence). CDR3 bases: TGTGCCTGGAGCTACGACTACGAGCAGTACTTC. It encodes CAWSYDYEQYF.

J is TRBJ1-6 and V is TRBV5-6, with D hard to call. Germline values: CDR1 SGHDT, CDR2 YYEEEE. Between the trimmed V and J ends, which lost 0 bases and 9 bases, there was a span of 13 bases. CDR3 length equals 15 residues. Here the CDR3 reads CASSLGHEAGSPLHF. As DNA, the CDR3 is TGTGCCAGCAGCTTGGGGCACGAGGCGGGTTCACCCCTCCACTTT.

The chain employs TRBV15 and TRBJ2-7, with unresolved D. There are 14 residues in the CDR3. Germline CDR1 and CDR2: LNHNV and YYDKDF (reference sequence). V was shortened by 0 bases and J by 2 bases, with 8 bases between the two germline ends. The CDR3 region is CATSRDLLAYEQYF. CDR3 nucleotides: TGTGCCACCAGCAGAGATCTATTGGCCTACGAGCAGTACTTC.

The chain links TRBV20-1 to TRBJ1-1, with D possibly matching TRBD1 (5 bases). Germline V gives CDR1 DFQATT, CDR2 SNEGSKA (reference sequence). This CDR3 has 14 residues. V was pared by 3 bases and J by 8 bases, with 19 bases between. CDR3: CSASPAGGKREAFF. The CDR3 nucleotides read TGCAGTGCTAGTCCCGCGGGGGGGAAGAGAGAAGCTTTCTTT.

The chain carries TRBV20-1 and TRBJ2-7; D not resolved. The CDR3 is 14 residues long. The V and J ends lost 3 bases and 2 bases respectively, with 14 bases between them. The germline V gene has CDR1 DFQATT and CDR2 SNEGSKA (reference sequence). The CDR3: CSASDSGNPYEQYF. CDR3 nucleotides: TGCAGTGCTAGTGACTCGGGTAATCCCTACGAGCAGTACTTC.

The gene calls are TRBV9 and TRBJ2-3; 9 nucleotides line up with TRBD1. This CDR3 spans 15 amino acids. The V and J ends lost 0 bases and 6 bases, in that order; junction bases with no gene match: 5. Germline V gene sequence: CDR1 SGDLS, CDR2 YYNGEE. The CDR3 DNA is TGTGCCAGCAGCGTAGTGGGACAGGGTTCCGATACGCAGTATTTT. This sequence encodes CASSVVGQGSDTQYF.

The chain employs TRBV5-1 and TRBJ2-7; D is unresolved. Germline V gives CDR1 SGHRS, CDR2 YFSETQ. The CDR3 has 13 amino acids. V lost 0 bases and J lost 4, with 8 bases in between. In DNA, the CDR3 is TGCGCCAGCAGCTTGGGCGGTAATTACGAGCAGTACTTC. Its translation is CASSLGGNYEQYF. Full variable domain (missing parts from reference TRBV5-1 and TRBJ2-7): KAGVTQTPRYLIKTRGQQVTLSCSPISGHRSVSWYQQTPGQGLQFLFEYFSETQRNKGNFPGRFSGRQFSNSRSEMNVSTLELGDSALYLCASSLGGNYEQYFGPGTRLTVT.

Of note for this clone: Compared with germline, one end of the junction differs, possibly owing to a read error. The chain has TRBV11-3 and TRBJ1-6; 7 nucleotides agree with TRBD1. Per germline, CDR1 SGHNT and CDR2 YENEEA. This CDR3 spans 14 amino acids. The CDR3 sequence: CAISHGTANSPLHF. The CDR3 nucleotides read TGTGCCATCAGCCACGGGACAGCGAATTCACCCCTCCACTTT.

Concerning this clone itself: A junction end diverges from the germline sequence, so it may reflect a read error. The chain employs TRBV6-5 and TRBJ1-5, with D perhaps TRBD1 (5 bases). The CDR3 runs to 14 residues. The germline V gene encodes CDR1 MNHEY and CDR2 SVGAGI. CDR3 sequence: CASRRGHMNRPQHF. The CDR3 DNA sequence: TGTGCCAGCAGACGCGGACACATGAATCGGCCCCAGCATTTT.

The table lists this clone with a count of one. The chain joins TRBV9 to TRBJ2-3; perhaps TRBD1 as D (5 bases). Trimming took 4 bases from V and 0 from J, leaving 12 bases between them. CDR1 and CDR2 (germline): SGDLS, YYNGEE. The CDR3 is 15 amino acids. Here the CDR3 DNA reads TGTGCCAGCAGCAAAGGCAGGGCGAGCACAGATACGCAGTATTTT. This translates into CASSKGRASTDTQYF.

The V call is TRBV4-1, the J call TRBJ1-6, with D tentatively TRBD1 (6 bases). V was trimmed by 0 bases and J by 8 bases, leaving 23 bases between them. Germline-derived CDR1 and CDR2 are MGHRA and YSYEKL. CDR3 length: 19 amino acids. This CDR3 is CASSQDPLLAGVVDSPLHF. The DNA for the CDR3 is TGCGCCAGCAGCCAAGATCCTCTTTTGGCAGGGGTCGTGGATTCACCCCTCCACTTT.

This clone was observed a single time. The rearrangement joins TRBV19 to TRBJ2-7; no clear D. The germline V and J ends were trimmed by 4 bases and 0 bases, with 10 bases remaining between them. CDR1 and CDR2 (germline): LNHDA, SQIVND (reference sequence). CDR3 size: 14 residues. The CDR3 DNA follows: TGTGCCAGTAGTACGCCAGGTCACTCCTACGAGCAGTACTTC. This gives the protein CASSTPGHSYEQYF. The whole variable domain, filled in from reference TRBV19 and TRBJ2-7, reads DGGITQSPKYLFRKEGQNVTLSCEQNLNHDAMYWYRQDPGQGLRLIYYSQIVNDFQKGDIAEGYSVSREKKESFPLTVTSAQKNPTAFYLCASSTPGHSYEQYFGPGTRLTVT.

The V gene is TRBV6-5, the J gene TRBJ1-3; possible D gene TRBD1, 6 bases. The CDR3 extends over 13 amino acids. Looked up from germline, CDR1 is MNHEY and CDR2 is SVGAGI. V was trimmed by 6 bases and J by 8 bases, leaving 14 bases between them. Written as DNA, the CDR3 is TGTGCCAGCAGGAGAGGGGGGGGCGACACCATATATTTT. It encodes CASRRGGGDTIYF.

The chain's CDR3 is CASSLIQGDIQYF. CDR3 nucleotides: TGTGCCAGCAGCTTAATACAGGGGGACATTCAGTACTTC. J is TRBJ2-4 and V is TRBV11-3; the match to TRBD1 covers 8 bases. Germline V gene lookup returns CDR1 SGHNT and CDR2 YENEEA. The CDR3 consists of 13 residues. J gave up 8 bases and V 2 bases, and 2 bases lay outside the gene matches.

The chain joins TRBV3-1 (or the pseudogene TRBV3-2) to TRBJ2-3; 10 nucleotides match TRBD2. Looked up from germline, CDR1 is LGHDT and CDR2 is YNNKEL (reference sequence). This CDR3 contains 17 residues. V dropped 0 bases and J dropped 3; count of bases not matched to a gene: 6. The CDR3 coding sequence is TGTGCCAGCAGCCAAGATCGCGGACTAGCGGTTACAGATACGCAGTATTTT. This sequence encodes CASSQDRGLAVTDTQYF.

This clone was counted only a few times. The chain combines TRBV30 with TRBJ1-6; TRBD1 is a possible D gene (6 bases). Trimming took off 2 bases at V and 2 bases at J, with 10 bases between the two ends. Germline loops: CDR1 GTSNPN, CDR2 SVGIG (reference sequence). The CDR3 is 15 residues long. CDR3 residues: CAWSQGRAYNSPLHF. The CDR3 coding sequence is TGTGCCTGGAGTCAGGGGAGGGCCTATAATTCACCCCTCCACTTT.

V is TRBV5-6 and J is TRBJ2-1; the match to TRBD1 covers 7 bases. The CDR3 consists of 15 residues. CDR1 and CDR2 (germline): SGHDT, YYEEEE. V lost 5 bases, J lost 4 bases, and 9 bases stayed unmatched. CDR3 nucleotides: TGTGCCAGCAGTCTGTCCGGGACAGCATACAATGAGCAGTTCTTC. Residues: CASSLSGTAYNEQFF.

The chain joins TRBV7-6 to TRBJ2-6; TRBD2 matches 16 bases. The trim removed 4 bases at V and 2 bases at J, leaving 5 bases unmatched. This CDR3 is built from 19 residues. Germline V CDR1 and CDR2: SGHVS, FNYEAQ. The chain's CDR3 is CASSSGLAGGLAGANVLTF. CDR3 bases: TGTGCCAGCAGCTCGGGACTAGCGGGGGGGCTAGCTGGGGCCAACGTCCTGACTTTC.

CDR3 sequence (DNA): TGTGCCAGCGGACACGGGACAGCGTCTGGCTACACCTTC. Residues: CASGHGTASGYTF. V gene TRBV2 combines with J gene TRBJ1-2, with 7 bases that match TRBD1. The length of the CDR3 is 13 residues. With V trimmed by 8 bases and J by 7 bases, 10 bases remained unmatched. The germline V gene has CDR1 SNHLY and CDR2 FYNNEI.

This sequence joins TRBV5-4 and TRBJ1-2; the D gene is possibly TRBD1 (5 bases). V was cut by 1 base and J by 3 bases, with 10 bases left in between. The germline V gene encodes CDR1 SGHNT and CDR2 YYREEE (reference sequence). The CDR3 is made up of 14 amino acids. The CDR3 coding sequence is TGTGCCAGCAGCTTGTCTGGCAGGGACTATGGCTACACCTTC. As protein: CASSLSGRDYGYTF.

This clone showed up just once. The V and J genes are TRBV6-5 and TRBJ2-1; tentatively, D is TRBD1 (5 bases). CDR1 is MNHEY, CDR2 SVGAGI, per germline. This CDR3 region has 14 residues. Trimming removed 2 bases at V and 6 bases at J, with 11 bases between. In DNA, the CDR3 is TGTGCCAGCAGTTACGGTGGGGCCATCAATGAGCAGTTCTTC. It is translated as CASSYGGAINEQFF.